This T cell receptor beta chain was documented in a study of control samples from healthy donors and cancer patients. Assay: immunoSEQ multiplex PCR; the TCRdb copy retains only in-frame clones and omits some. The data hold roughly 88,000 clones, with roughly 90% observed a single time. Trimming removed 3 bases from V and 8 bases from J, with 13 bases in between. This CDR3 is 13 amino acids long. Germline V gene lookup returns CDR1 LNHDA and CDR2 SQIVND (reference sequence). This receptor was identified in a woman aged 25-40 years in good health. V usage is TRBV19 and J usage is TRBJ1-2; a weak D match, TRBD1 (6 bases). Material: blood. The CDR3 sequence is CASSIPGGGGYTF. The CDR3 nucleotides are TGTGCCAGTAGTATCCCGGGGGGCGGCGGCTACACCTTC.